Listed below are T cell receptor beta chains from one sample, sequenced in a study of blood T cell repertoires in COVID-19. Profiled with immunoSEQ multiplex PCR; TCRdb holds only in-frame clones, not every one. Of 300,000 to 450,000 clones in the sample, approximately 89% are singletons; the top ten hold approximately 1.9%. The source material was PBMCs or T cells enriched from blood (not recorded which). The origin of the receptors is a middle-aged man in a cohort exposed to, infected with or recovered from COVID-19 (not recorded which). Each CDR3 is given with its conserved first and last residue. D genes are given only for firm matches. Expanded clones get a size class; other rows say once, few or many, or leave the size out.

-	TRBV15	TRBJ1-5	-	TGTGCCACCAGCAGGTCTGGCAATCAGCCCCAGCATTTT	CATSRSGNQPQHF
TRBD2	TRBV19	TRBJ2-2	-	TGTGCCAGTAGCACCCCCGGCGGGGGGAACACCGGGGAGCTGTTTTTT	CASSTPGGGNTGELFF
TRBD2	TRBV2	TRBJ2-1	-	TGTGCCAGCAGTGGTAGCGGGAGGTTGGCCAATGAGCAGTTCTTC	CASSGSGRLANEQFF
-	TRBV7-2	TRBJ2-2	-	TGTGCCAGCAGCTTAGCGGGAGGAGAAACCGGGGAGCTGTTTTTT	CASSLAGGETGELFF
TRBD1	TRBV10-3	TRBJ1-6	few	TGTGCCATCGGGGGACAGGAAAATTCACCCCTCCACTTT	CAIGGQENSPLHF
TRBD1	TRBV5-6	TRBJ1-2	-	TGTGCCAGCAGCTTGGGACAGGGAAGAAATGGCTACACCTTC	CASSLGQGRNGYTF
-	TRBV28	TRBJ1-4	few	TGTGCCATCGGACTTGCAACTAATGAAAAACTGTTTTTT	CAIGLATNEKLFF
-	TRBV15	TRBJ1-3	-	TGTGCCACCAGCAGATCTGGGGGGAGGACTGGAAACACCATATATTTT	CATSRSGGRTGNTIYF
-	TRBV15	TRBJ2-7	-	TGTGCCACAGGGGACTCCTACGAGCAGTACTTC	CATGDSYEQYF
-	TRBV29-1	TRBJ1-1	-	TGCAGCGTTGATGGGGACTTCACTGAAGCTTTCTTT	CSVDGDFTEAFF
TRBD1	TRBV19	TRBJ1-6	-	TGTGCCACCCGGACAGGGGAATATAATTCACCCCTCCACTTT	CATRTGEYNSPLHF
TRBD2	TRBV15	TRBJ2-3	-	TGTGCCACCAGCAGCGGGCTAGCGGGTAGCACAGATACGCAGTATTTT	CATSSGLAGSTDTQYF
TRBD2	TRBV3-1/TRBV3-2	TRBJ2-1	few	TGTGCCAGCAGCCTTTCCATCTCTAGCGGGAGAGTCACCTACAATGAGCAGTTCTTC	CASSLSISSGRVTYNEQFF
-	TRBV28	TRBJ2-1	-	TGTGCCAGCAGTTTTAGGAGAGGCAATGAGCAGTTCTTC	CASSFRRGNEQFF